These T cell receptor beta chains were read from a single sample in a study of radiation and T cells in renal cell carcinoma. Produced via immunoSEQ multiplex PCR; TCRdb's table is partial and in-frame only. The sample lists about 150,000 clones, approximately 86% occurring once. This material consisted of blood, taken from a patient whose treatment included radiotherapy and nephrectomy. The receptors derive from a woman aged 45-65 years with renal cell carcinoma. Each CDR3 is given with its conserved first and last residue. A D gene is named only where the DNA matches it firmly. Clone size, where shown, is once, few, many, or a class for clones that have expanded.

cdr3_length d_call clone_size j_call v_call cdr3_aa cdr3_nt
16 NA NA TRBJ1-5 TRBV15 CATSSGVRGSNQPQHF TGTGCCACCAGCAGTGGAGTCCGGGGAAGCAATCAGCCCCAGCATTTT
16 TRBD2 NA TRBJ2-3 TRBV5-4 CASSSPTSGGAGTQYF TGTGCCAGCAGCTCCCCTACTAGCGGGGGGGCCGGAACGCAGTATTTT
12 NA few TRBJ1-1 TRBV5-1 CASSLTDTEAFF TGCGCCAGCAGCTTAACCGACACTGAAGCTTTCTTT
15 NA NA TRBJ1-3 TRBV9 CASSAQVGAGNTIYF TGTGCCAGCAGTGCTCAGGTGGGGGCTGGAAACACCATATATTTT
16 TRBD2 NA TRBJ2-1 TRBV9 CASSVMLAGSYNEQFF TGTGCCAGCAGCGTGATGCTAGCGGGCTCCTACAATGAGCAGTTCTTC
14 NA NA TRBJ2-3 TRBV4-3 CASSQGGVTDTQYF TGCGCCAGCAGCCAAGGGGGAGTCACAGATACGCAGTATTTT
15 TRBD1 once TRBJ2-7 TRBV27 CASSSTGGEYYEQYF TGTGCCAGCAGTTCGACAGGGGGCGAATACTACGAGCAGTACTTC
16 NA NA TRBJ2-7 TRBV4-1 CASSQSRDSLANEQYF TGCGCCAGCAGCCAATCCCGGGACTCCCTGGCAAACGAGCAGTACTTC
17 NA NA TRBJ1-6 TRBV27 CASSLRIRDTGISPLHF TGTGCCAGCAGTTTAAGGATCCGGGACACGGGTATCTCACCCCTCCACTTT
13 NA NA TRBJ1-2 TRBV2 CASSEGGFYGYTF TGTGCCAGCAGTGAGGGAGGATTCTATGGCTACACCTTC
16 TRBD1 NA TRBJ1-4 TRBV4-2 CASSQVAGGANEKLFF TGTGCCAGCAGCCAAGTAGCAGGGGGAGCTAATGAAAAACTGTTTTTT
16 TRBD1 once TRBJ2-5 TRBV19 CASSSFRDSGYETQYF TGTGCCAGTAGTTCGTTCCGGGACAGCGGTTATGAGACCCAGTACTTC
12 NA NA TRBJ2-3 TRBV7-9 CASSQQGPTQYF TGTGCCAGCAGCCAACAGGGACCGACGCAGTATTTT
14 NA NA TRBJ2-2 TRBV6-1 CASGGRGATGELFF TGTGCCAGCGGGGGCAGGGGGGCCACCGGGGAGCTGTTTTTT
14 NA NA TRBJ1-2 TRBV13 CASSLLSRGYGYTF TGTGCCAGCAGCTTACTCAGCCGGGGGTATGGCTACACCTTC
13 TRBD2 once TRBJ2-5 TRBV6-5 CASTLAGVETQYF TGTGCCAGCACCTTAGCGGGGGTGGAGACCCAGTACTTC
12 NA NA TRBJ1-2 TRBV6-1 CASRGAGYGYTF TGTGCCAGCAGAGGGGCCGGCTATGGCTACACCTTC
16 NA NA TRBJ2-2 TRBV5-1 CASSLTNRVDTGELFF TGCGCCAGCAGCTTGACCAACAGGGTTGACACCGGGGAGCTGTTTTTT
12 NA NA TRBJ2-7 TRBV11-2 CASSLSTGEQYF TGTGCCAGCAGCTTATCGACCGGCGAGCAGTACTTC
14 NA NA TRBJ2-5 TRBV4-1 CASSSGTLRETQYF TGCGCCAGCAGCTCAGGGACATTAAGGGAGACCCAGTACTTC
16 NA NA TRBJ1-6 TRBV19 CASSFRAGWDLFPLHF TGTGCCAGTAGTTTTCGGGCAGGCTGGGATTTATTTCCCCTCCACTTT
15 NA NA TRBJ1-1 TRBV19 CASFRRGRINTEAFF TGTGCCAGTTTTCGACGAGGACGGATAAACACTGAAGCTTTCTTT
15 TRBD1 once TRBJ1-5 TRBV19 CASTDRGYSNQPQHF TGTGCCAGTACCGACAGGGGTTATAGCAATCAGCCCCAGCATTTT
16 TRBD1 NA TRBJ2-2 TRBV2 CASSPGQGRGTGELFF TGTGCCAGCAGTCCCGGACAGGGTAGGGGGACCGGGGAGCTGTTTTTT
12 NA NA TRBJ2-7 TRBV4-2 CASSQDIREQYF TGTGCCAGCAGCCAAGATATACGCGAGCAGTACTTC
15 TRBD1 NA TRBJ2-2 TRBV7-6 CASTADRVITGELFF TGTGCCAGCACCGCGGACAGGGTCATCACCGGGGAGCTGTTTTTT
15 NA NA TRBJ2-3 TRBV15 CATSEAGRVWDTQYF TGTGCCACCAGCGAGGCGGGCCGCGTCTGGGATACGCAGTATTTT
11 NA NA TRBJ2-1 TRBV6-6 CASATYNEQFF TGTGCCAGCGCGACCTACAATGAGCAGTTCTTC
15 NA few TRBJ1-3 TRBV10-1 CASSSTRTSGNTIYF TGCGCCAGCAGTTCAACGCGGACCTCTGGAAACACCATATATTTT
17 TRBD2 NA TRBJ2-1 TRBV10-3 CAISEQKGGLGNNEQFF TGTGCCATCAGTGAACAGAAAGGGGGACTAGGAAACAATGAGCAGTTCTTC
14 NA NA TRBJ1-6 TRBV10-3 CAISDWGDNSPLHF TGTGCCATCAGTGACTGGGGAGATAATTCACCCCTCCACTTT
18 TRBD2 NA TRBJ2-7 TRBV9 CASSAEGLAGGYPYEQYF TGTGCCAGCAGCGCCGAGGGACTAGCGGGGGGCTACCCCTACGAGCAGTACTTC
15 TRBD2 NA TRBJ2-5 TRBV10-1 CASIRTRRKQETQYF TGCGCCAGCATTCGGACTAGACGGAAGCAAGAGACCCAGTACTTC
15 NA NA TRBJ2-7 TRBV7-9 CASSVGQRASYEQYF TGTGCCAGCAGCGTCGGACAGAGAGCCTCCTACGAGCAGTACTTC
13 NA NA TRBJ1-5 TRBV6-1 CASSLGVNQPQHF TGTGCCAGCAGTCTTGGGGTCAATCAGCCCCAGCATTTT
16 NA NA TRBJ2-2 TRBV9 CASSVGTGPEAGELFF TGTGCCAGCAGCGTAGGAACGGGGCCAGAGGCCGGGGAGCTGTTTTTT
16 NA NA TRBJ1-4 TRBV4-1 CASSQDLTSTNEKLFF TGCGCCAGCAGCCAAGATCTGACGTCAACTAATGAAAAACTGTTTTTT
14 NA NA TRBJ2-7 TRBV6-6 CASSQSPGVGEQYF TGTGCCAGCAGTCAGTCCCCAGGGGTGGGCGAGCAGTACTTC
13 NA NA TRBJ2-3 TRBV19 CASSTNREDTQYF TGTGCCAGTAGTACAAACAGGGAAGATACGCAGTATTTT
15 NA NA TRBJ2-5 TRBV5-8 CASSQDRISQETQYF TGTGCCAGCAGCCAAGACCGAATTTCCCAAGAGACCCAGTACTTC
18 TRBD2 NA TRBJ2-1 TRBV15 CATSRDRAWASGYNEQFF TGTGCCACCAGCAGAGATCGGGCCTGGGCTAGCGGGTACAATGAGCAGTTCTTC
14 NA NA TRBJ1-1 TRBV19 CASSRADGFTEAFF TGTGCCAGTAGTAGGGCCGACGGGTTCACTGAAGCTTTCTTT
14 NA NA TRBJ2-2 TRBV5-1 CASSPTLNTGELFF TGCGCCAGCAGCCCGACACTAAACACCGGGGAGCTGTTTTTT
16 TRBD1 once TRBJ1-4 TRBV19 CASATGETSTNEKLFF TGTGCCAGTGCGACAGGGGAAACCTCAACTAATGAAAAACTGTTTTTT
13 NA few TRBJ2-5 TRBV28 CASSPSNWETQYF TGTGCCAGCAGTCCCTCCAACTGGGAGACCCAGTACTTC
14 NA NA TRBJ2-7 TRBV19 CASSLSSGPHEQYF TGTGCCAGTAGTCTGTCCTCGGGGCCCCACGAGCAGTACTTC
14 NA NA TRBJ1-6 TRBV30 CAWSRDRYNSPLHF TGTGCCTGGAGTAGGGACCGATATAATTCACCCCTCCACTTT
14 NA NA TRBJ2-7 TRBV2 CASSEGLAIYEQYF TGTGCCAGCAGTGAGGGGCTAGCGATCTACGAGCAGTACTTC
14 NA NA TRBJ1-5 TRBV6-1 CASSEWSGEQPQHF TGTGCCAGCAGTGAATGGTCAGGGGAACAGCCCCAGCATTTT
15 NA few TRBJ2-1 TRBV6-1 CASSISGGFFNEQFF TGTGCCAGCAGTATTTCTGGGGGCTTCTTCAATGAGCAGTTCTTC
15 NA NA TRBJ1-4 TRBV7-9 CASSLGPTSWEKLFF TGTGCCAGCAGCTTAGGACCCACGAGTTGGGAAAAACTGTTTTTT
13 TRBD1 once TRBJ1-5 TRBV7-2 CASSTDRNQPQHF TGTGCCAGCAGCACGGACAGGAATCAGCCCCAGCATTTT
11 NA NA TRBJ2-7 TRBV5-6 CASSSGGEQYF TGTGCCAGCAGCTCTGGAGGGGAGCAGTACTTC
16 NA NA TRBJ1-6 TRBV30 CAWKLPSPRFSSPLHF TGTGCCTGGAAACTTCCGAGCCCAAGATTTAGTTCACCCCTCCACTTT
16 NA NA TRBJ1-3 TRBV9 CASSVVGGYSGNTIYF TGTGCCAGCAGCGTAGTTGGGGGTTATTCTGGAAACACCATATATTTT